This T cell receptor beta chain was sequenced for a study of blood T cell repertoires in COVID-19. Repertoires were generated with immunoSEQ multiplex PCR, while TCRdb's copy carries only in-frame clones and drops some. The sample lists 270,000 or so clones, around 82% occurring once. Trimming left V 4 bases short and J 4 bases short, with 13 bases between. The length of the CDR3 is 15 residues. CDR1 is SGHTA and CDR2 is FQGNSA in the germline V gene. The chain has TRBV7-2 and TRBJ1-4, with D possibly matching TRBD1 (5 bases). Material for sequencing was peripheral blood. This receptor was obtained from a human donor in a cohort sampled during active COVID-19. The CDR3 DNA sequence: TGTGCCAGCAGCTACTTGGGGCACCTTAATGAAAAACTGTTTTTT. It codes for CASSYLGHLNEKLFF.